These 29 T cell receptor beta chains were all obtained from the same sample, sequenced in a study of human T cells and chemical hapten exposure. The sample's time point: patch test 2, 6 weeks after DPC sensitization. Treatment meaning: therapeutic diphenylcyclopropenone sensitization with weekly scalp DPC. In TCRdb, the RACE reads were re-called with MiXCR into one record per CDR3 protein. This sample has around 69,000 distinct CDR3 sequences, with about 8.5% found just once. The sample consisted of whole blood, taken in connection with sensitization to the hapten diphenylcyclopropenone (DPC). The receptor set was obtained from a woman aged 50 to 60 with alopecia areata. Some clones in this sample may be carry-over from other donors' samples.

The sample holds many counts of this clonotype. The gene calls are TRBV7-2 and TRBJ2-7; 10 nucleotides line up with TRBD2. J gave up 3 bases and V 3 bases, and 8 bases lay outside the gene matches. The germline V gene has CDR1 SGHTA and CDR2 FQGNSA. The CDR3 extends over 16 amino acids. In DNA form, the CDR3 reads TGTGCCAGCAGCTTCACCGGGACTAGCGCTCACTACGAGCAGTACTTC. Translating it yields CASSFTGTSAHYEQYF.

V and J are TRBV5-1 and TRBJ2-3; 7 bases match TRBD2. The CDR3 length is 14 residues. Germline loops: CDR1 SGHRS, CDR2 YFSETQ. Trimming at V came to 5 bases and at J to 5 bases, leaving 8 bases not matched to a gene. CDR3 DNA sequence: TGCGCCAGCAGTTGGGCGAGCGGGGAAGATACGCAGTATTTT. Translating it yields CASSWASGEDTQYF.

This clonotype showed up just a few times. J is TRBJ1-1 and V is TRBV9; no clear D. The CDR3 is made up of 14 amino acids. V lost 0 bases and J 4 bases, leaving 10 bases between the germline ends. Germline values: CDR1 SGDLS, CDR2 YYNGEE. As DNA, the CDR3 is TGTGCCAGCAGCGTAGGCGGAGTCACCACTGAAGCTTTCTTT. Protein product: CASSVGGVTTEAFF.

This clonotype was counted a few times. V and J are TRBV20-1 and TRBJ2-5; D gene ambiguous. Trimming removed 2 bases from V and 8 bases from J, with 6 bases in between. CDR3 length equals 10 residues. Germline values: CDR1 DFQATT, CDR2 SNEGSKA (reference sequence). The chain's CDR3 is CSARSGTQYF. The CDR3, as DNA: TGCAGTGCTAGAAGTGGTACCCAGTACTTC.

This clonotype was picked up many times. This chain links TRBV10-2 with TRBJ1-5; D possibly corresponds to TRBD1 (5 bases). Trimming took off 7 bases at V and 4 bases at J, with 11 bases between the two ends. The CDR3 loop spans 13 amino acids. From germline, CDR1 is WSHSY and CDR2 SAAADI. The CDR3 spells CASTRQPNQPQHF. The CDR3 DNA reads TGCGCCAGCACCAGACAGCCTAATCAGCCCCAGCATTTT.

This clonotype was picked up a small number of times. The gene calls are TRBV24-1 and TRBJ2-3; D might be TRBD1 or TRBD2, each matching 6 bases. In germline, CDR1 is KGHDR, CDR2 SFDVKD. This CDR3 has 14 residues. V was clipped by 2 bases and J by 4 bases, with 9 bases between them. For the CDR3, the DNA is TGTGCCACCAGTGATTCCGGGGGCGCAGATACGCAGTATTTT. Its protein is CATSDSGGADTQYF.

There are many counts of this clonotype. V is TRBV20-1 and J is TRBJ1-5; TRBD1 aligns across 8 bases. This CDR3 region has 14 residues. V lost 2 bases and J lost 7; bases outside the gene matches: 7. Germline V gene data show CDR1 as DFQATT and CDR2 as SNEGSKA (reference sequence). The CDR3 region is CSARRQGKEQPQHF. CDR3 nucleotides: TGCAGTGCTAGAAGACAGGGGAAGGAGCAGCCCCAGCATTTT.

This clonotype was picked up a small number of times. The chain uses TRBV7-9 and TRBJ1-1; D is unresolved. CDR3 length: 11 residues. Germline values: CDR1 SEHNR, CDR2 FQNEAQ (reference sequence). The V end lost 5 bases, the J end lost 7 bases, and 8 bases lay between the germline ends. CDR3: CASSRQVEAFF. The CDR3 DNA sequence: TGTGCCAGCAGCCGCCAGGTTGAAGCTTTCTTT.

This rearrangement joins TRBV6-6 to TRBJ2-7; the D is unclear. Germline CDR1 MNHNY, CDR2 SVGAGI (reference sequence). The V end was cut by 0 bases, the J end by 5 bases, with 11 bases between. CDR3 length: 14 amino acids. The CDR3 DNA sequence: TGTGCCAGCAGTTACTCGGGCCGGGCCGACGAGCAGTACTTC. Translated, it gives CASSYSGRADEQYF.

This clonotype has at least ten counts. This rearrangement joins TRBV20-1 to TRBJ1-5; possibly TRBD1 for D (5 bases). The V end lost 6 bases, the J end lost 1 base, and 16 bases lay between the germline ends. Germline V lookup: CDR1 DFQATT, CDR2 SNEGSKA (reference sequence). The CDR3 covers 15 residues. Here the CDR3 DNA reads TGCAGTGCCTCGCAGGGAGGAGGAAGCAATCAGCCCCAGCATTTT. Translated: CSASQGGGSNQPQHF.

This clonotype was counted at least ten times. The genes are TRBV7-2 and TRBJ2-7; 11 nucleotides agree with TRBD2. The CDR3 is 17 residues long. Germline assignment: CDR1 SGHTA and CDR2 FQGNSA. With V trimmed by 5 bases and J by 0 bases, 9 bases remained unmatched. The CDR3 reads CASSGRTSGLSSYEQYF. In nucleotides, the CDR3 is TGTGCCAGCAGCGGCCGGACTAGCGGGCTGAGCTCCTACGAGCAGTACTTC.

This clonotype was seen only a few times. The rearrangement links TRBV24-1 to TRBJ2-1; 8 bases line up with TRBD2. Germline CDR1 is KGHDR and CDR2 is SFDVKD. The CDR3 extends over 13 amino acids. V lost 7 bases, J lost 8 bases, and 6 bases stayed unmatched. DNA for the CDR3: TGTGCCACCAGGAGCGGGGGAAGAGATGAGCAGTTCTTC. Residues: CATRSGGRDEQFF.

This clonotype was seen ten or more times. This chain uses TRBV20-1 with TRBJ1-1; D is undetermined. CDR3 size: 14 residues. V was pared by 5 bases and J by 2 bases, with 15 bases between. The germline V gene encodes CDR1 DFQATT and CDR2 SNEGSKA (reference sequence). The CDR3 loop is CSALSIGPNTEAFF. CDR3 sequence (DNA): TGCAGTGCTCTGTCCATCGGGCCCAACACTGAAGCTTTCTTT.

The V gene is TRBV28, the J gene TRBJ1-5; D gene uncertain. V was cut by 7 bases and J by 8 bases, with 12 bases left in between. This CDR3 region has 12 residues. The germline CDR1 and CDR2 sequences are MDHEN and SYDVKM. The CDR3 is CASTQVSKPQHF. The CDR3 DNA sequence: TGTGCCAGCACCCAGGTCTCTAAGCCCCAGCATTTT.

The rearrangement links TRBV29-1 to TRBJ2-1, with TRBD1 identical over 10 bases. Germline V gives CDR1 SQVTM, CDR2 ANQGSEA. Trimming at V came to 1 base and at J to 12 bases, leaving 3 bases not matched to a gene. The CDR3 contains 12 residues. The CDR3 region is CSVEVGQGLQFF. DNA of the CDR3: TGCAGCGTTGAAGTGGGACAGGGGTTGCAGTTCTTC.

In this sample, this clonotype turned up a few times. The rearrangement uses TRBV20-1 and TRBJ2-3; 11 bases match TRBD2. The CDR3 contains 14 residues. V gave up 5 bases and J gave up 2 bases; unmatched junction bases: 3. Germline values: CDR1 DFQATT, CDR2 SNEGSKA (reference sequence). CDR3 loop: CSAGSGRDTDTQYF. CDR3 sequence (DNA): TGCAGTGCTGGTAGCGGGAGGGACACAGATACGCAGTATTTT.

V is TRBV20-1 and J is TRBJ1-5, with D uncertain. Deletions cut 5 bases from V and 2 bases from J, with 10 bases between. Germline V gene sequence: CDR1 DFQATT, CDR2 SNEGSKA (reference sequence). This CDR3 spans 13 amino acids. CDR3 sequence: CSAELWGNQPQHF. In DNA form, the CDR3 reads TGCAGTGCTGAACTTTGGGGCAATCAGCCCCAGCATTTT.

This clonotype was counted only a few times. The V call is TRBV5-4, the J call TRBJ1-4; 7 nucleotides agree with TRBD1. V lost 5 bases and J lost 8; bases outside the gene matches: 12. Looked up from germline, CDR1 is SGHNT and CDR2 is YYREEE (reference sequence). The CDR3 consists of 15 residues. The CDR3 region is CASRIWGQRKEKLFF. In DNA, the CDR3 is TGTGCCAGCAGGATCTGGGGACAGCGGAAGGAAAAACTGTTTTTT.

This clonotype was observed many times. This rearrangement joins TRBV5-1 to TRBJ2-7; D is ambiguous. This CDR3 has 13 amino acids. Germline assignment: CDR1 SGHRS and CDR2 YFSETQ. Between the trimmed V and J ends, which lost 6 bases and 4 bases, there was a span of 14 bases. The CDR3 spells CASTFSDGYEQYF. The CDR3 region has the DNA TGCGCCAGCACCTTTTCGGATGGGTACGAGCAGTACTTC.

The J gene is TRBJ2-4, the V gene TRBV10-3; 10 bases align to TRBD1. Germline CDR1 ENHRY, CDR2 SYGVKD. J was trimmed by 5 bases and V by 4 bases; bases with no gene match: 2. The CDR3 is 14 residues long. DNA of the CDR3: TGTGCCATCAGTGCCGGGACAGGGGAAAACATTCAGTACTTC. This sequence encodes CAISAGTGENIQYF.

This clonotype was seen repeatedly, ten times or more. The chain employs TRBV9 and TRBJ1-4; D uncertain. Trimming took 0 bases from V and 3 from J, leaving 6 bases between them. CDR3 size: 14 residues. Germline CDR1 and CDR2: SGDLS and YYNGEE. CDR3 region: CASSVAGSNEKLFF. In DNA, the CDR3 is TGTGCCAGCAGCGTAGCGGGCTCTAATGAAAAACTGTTTTTT.

The chain combines TRBV20-1 with TRBJ2-7, with 9 positions matching TRBD1. After removal of 0 bases from V and 3 bases from J, the junction contained 18 bases not matched to a gene. Germline V gene sequence: CDR1 DFQATT, CDR2 SNEGSKA (reference sequence). The CDR3 is 19 residues long. The CDR3 here is CSARDGSRDRAAVVYEQYF. The CDR3 coding sequence is TGCAGTGCTAGAGATGGATCCCGGGACAGGGCGGCGGTGGTCTACGAGCAGTACTTC.

The CDR3 DNA reads as TGTGCCAGCAGCGCCCGACAGGGATTGGATGAGCAGTTCTTC. This gives the protein CASSARQGLDEQFF. The chain employs TRBV7-8 and TRBJ2-1; TRBD1 matches at 7 bases. Germline V gene sequence: CDR1 SGHVS, CDR2 FQNEAQ. This CDR3 is 14 amino acids long. Trimming at V came to 5 bases and at J to 8 bases, leaving 9 bases not matched to a gene.

This chain links TRBV13 with TRBJ2-2; the D is unclear. Germline V CDR1 and CDR2: PRHDT, FYEKMQ (reference sequence). CDR3 size: 13 residues. The V end was cut by 2 bases, the J end by 7 bases, with 8 bases between. This CDR3 reads CASSLRAVGELFF. The DNA for the CDR3 is TGTGCCAGCAGCTTACGGGCCGTCGGGGAGCTGTTTTTT.

This clonotype was detected many times. The chain uses TRBV12-3 or TRBV12-4 and TRBJ1-2; D is unresolved. There are 14 residues in the CDR3. V lost 2 bases to trimming and J lost 4 bases, with 11 bases between them. This CDR3 reads CASSLTAGVYGYTF. In DNA form, the CDR3 reads TGTGCCAGCAGTTTAACCGCTGGGGTCTATGGCTACACCTTC.

This clonotype was detected many times. The chain combines TRBV7-9 with TRBJ1-1, with no clear D. Germline V gene data show CDR1 as SEHNR and CDR2 as FQNEAQ (reference sequence). The CDR3 is 12 amino acids. The germline V and J ends were trimmed by 1 base and 11 bases, with 11 bases remaining between them. CDR3 amino acids: CASSLEGLQAFF. CDR3 bases: TGTGCCAGCAGCTTAGAGGGCCTGCAGGCTTTCTTT.

This clonotype has only a few counts. The chain is built from TRBV6-2 or TRBV6-3 and TRBJ2-6, with no clear D. The CDR3 extends over 14 amino acids. Trimming removed 4 bases at V and 4 bases at J, with 8 bases between. Germline V gene lookup returns CDR1 MNHEY and CDR2 SVGEGT. CDR3 nucleotide sequence: TGTGCCAGCAGTTCTTTTATGGGGGCCAACGTCCTGACTTTC. Its protein is CASSSFMGANVLTF.

The chain combines TRBV27 with TRBJ1-1; unclear D gene. V lost 5 bases, J lost 0 bases, and 13 bases lay in between. Germline V lookup: CDR1 MNHEY, CDR2 SMNVEV (reference sequence). This CDR3 spans 15 amino acids. CDR3 residues: CASSSRFTMNTEAFF. Written as DNA, the CDR3 is TGTGCCAGCAGTAGTCGGTTTACGATGAACACTGAAGCTTTCTTT.

The chain recombines TRBV7-2 with TRBJ2-1; weak D call: TRBD2 (5 bases). CDR1 is SGHTA, CDR2 FQGNSA, per germline. Trimming pared 5 bases from V and 4 bases from J, leaving 9 bases between. The CDR3 loop spans 13 amino acids. The CDR3 sequence is CASSPLVYNEQFF. CDR3 nucleotides: TGTGCCAGCAGCCCACTAGTGTACAATGAGCAGTTCTTC. Full variable domain (outside the CDR3, taken from reference TRBV7-2 and TRBJ2-1): GAGVSQSPSNKVTEKGKDVELRCDPISGHTALYWYRQSLGQGLEFLIYFQGNSAPDKSGLPSDRFSAERTGGSVSTLTIQRTQQEDSAVYLCASSPLVYNEQFFGPGTRLTVL.